This TCR beta chain was identified in a study of Tregs in tolerant kidney transplant recipients. Recipients received nonmyeloablative bone marrow transplants from related graft donors, with transient mixed chimerism. Unstimulated Tregs (CD4+CD25+CD127-) and CD4+CD25- non-Tregs were sorted from PBMCs. The length of the CDR3 is 13 residues. Trimming shortened V by 1 base and J by 6 bases, and 10 bases separated the two germline ends. Per the germline V gene, CDR1 is SGHNT and CDR2 is YYREEE (reference sequence). Sequencing was performed with immunoSEQ multiplex PCR; in TCRdb, only in-frame clones are kept and a portion is missing. This table holds roughly 86,000 clones, approximately 93% found once.

This TCR came from a human patient who received a combined kidney and bone marrow transplant. Some T cells may be supplied by the graft donor. The source material was CD4+ T cells from blood (PBMCs), sampled 12 months after the transplant. The rearrangement uses TRBV5-4 and TRBJ1-2; D remains unclear. The CDR3: CASSLIFGDGYTF. In DNA form, the CDR3 reads TGTGCCAGCAGCTTGATTTTCGGAGATGGCTACACCTTC. Together with reference TRBV5-4 and TRBJ1-2, the CDR3 gives the full variable domain: ETGVTQSPTHLIKTRGQQVTLRCSSQSGHNTVSWYQQALGQGPQFIFQYYREEENGRGNFPPRFSGLQFPNYSSELNVNALELDDSALYLCASSLIFGDGYTFGSGTRLTVV.